This is a list of T cell receptor beta chains from one sample in a study of shared clonotypes between healthy human individuals. Clones were sequenced by immunoSEQ multiplex PCR, and TCRdb holds only the in-frame ones, with some missing. The table includes about 1.5 million clones, 95% to 99% detected once. The sequenced sample was naive CD4+ T cells sorted from blood. Receptor source: a man aged 25 to 45 in good health. CDR3s include the opening cysteine and the closing phenylalanine or tryptophan. D genes are given only for firm matches. Clone size appears in some rows only: once, few, many, or a class for an expanded clone.

J gene | clone size | D gene | V gene | CDR3 DNA | CDR3 protein
TRBJ2-1 | - | TRBD2 | TRBV13 | TGTGCCAGCAGCCCCCCGGGACTAGCGGGAGCACACGAGCAGTTCTTC | CASSPPGLAGAHEQFF
TRBJ2-7 | - | TRBD2 | TRBV6-1 | TGTGCCAGCAGACCAAACGCGGGACTAGCGGGAGCTGGGTACTTC | CASRPNAGLAGAGYF
TRBJ1-2 | - | - | TRBV9 | TGTGCCAGCAGCCCAATGGACAGAAGGAGTGGCTACACCTTC | CASSPMDRRSGYTF
TRBJ2-5 | - | - | TRBV6-5 | TGTGCCAGCAGTCTCCGGATAGCGGACCAAGAGACCCAGTACTTC | CASSLRIADQETQYF
TRBJ2-7 | - | TRBD2 | TRBV27 | TGTGCCAGCAGTTTCCTTCCCCCTTTGGGAGGGCCGTACGAGCAGTACTTC | CASSFLPPLGGPYEQYF
TRBJ1-1 | - | - | TRBV5-4 | TGTGCCAGCAGCTTAGGGGCAGGGAACACTGAAGCTTTCTTT | CASSLGAGNTEAFF
TRBJ2-3 | - | - | TRBV14 | TGTGCCAGCAGCCAAGTATTCACAGATACGCAGTATTTT | CASSQVFTDTQYF
TRBJ2-1 | - | TRBD2 | TRBV29-1 | TGCAGCGTCCCCCGACTAGCCCTCTACAATGAGCAGTTCTTC | CSVPRLALYNEQFF
TRBJ1-2 | once | - | TRBV6-6 | TGTGCCAGCATTCCGAGGGCCGGCTATGGCTACACCTTC | CASIPRAGYGYTF
TRBJ2-7 | - | TRBD2 | TRBV5-4 | TGTGCCAGCAGCCCCCCGGGGAGGGAGGGCAACGAGCAGTACTTC | CASSPPGREGNEQYF
TRBJ2-1 | - | - | TRBV15 | TGTGCCACCAGCAGGGGGGCTAGCGTTTACAATGAGCAGTTCTTC | CATSRGASVYNEQFF
TRBJ1-1 | few | - | TRBV7-8 | TGTGCCAGCAGCGAAATCGCGGGGTCCACTGAAGCTTTCTTT | CASSEIAGSTEAFF
TRBJ1-2 | - | - | TRBV15 | TGTGCCACCAGCAGAGATTGGACACAGTATGGCTACACCTTC | CATSRDWTQYGYTF
TRBJ2-1 | - | - | TRBV7-3 | TGTGCCAGCAGCTTAACACTAGCCGGGAAGCAGTTCTTC | CASSLTLAGKQFF
TRBJ1-4 | - | - | TRBV6-6 | TGTGCCAGCAGTGCGAGGGTCGGAAAACTGTTTTTT | CASSARVGKLFF